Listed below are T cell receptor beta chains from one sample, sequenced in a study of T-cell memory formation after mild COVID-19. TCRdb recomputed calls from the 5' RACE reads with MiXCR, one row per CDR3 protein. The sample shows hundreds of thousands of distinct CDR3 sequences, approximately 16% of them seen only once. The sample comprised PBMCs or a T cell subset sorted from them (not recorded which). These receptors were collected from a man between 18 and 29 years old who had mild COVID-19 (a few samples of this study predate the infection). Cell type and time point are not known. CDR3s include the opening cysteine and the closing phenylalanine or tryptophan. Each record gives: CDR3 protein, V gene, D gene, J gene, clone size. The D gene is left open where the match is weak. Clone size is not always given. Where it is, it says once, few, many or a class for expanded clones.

CDR3 protein: CASREGASGGGTDTQYF; V gene: TRBV4-1; D gene: TRBD2; J gene: TRBJ2-3; clone size: -
CDR3 protein: CASSQDGARGGVTDTQYF; V gene: TRBV4-3; D gene: TRBD2; J gene: TRBJ2-3; clone size: -
CDR3 protein: CASSPGGSDYGYTF; V gene: TRBV18; D gene: -; J gene: TRBJ1-2; clone size: -
CDR3 protein: CASSHGGVSTDTQYF; V gene: TRBV4-1; D gene: -; J gene: TRBJ2-3; clone size: -
CDR3 protein: CSAYPGTGVNEQYF; V gene: TRBV20-1; D gene: TRBD1; J gene: TRBJ2-7; clone size: -
CDR3 protein: CASFRPGQGYEQYF; V gene: TRBV6-6; D gene: TRBD1; J gene: TRBJ2-7; clone size: many
CDR3 protein: CAGGSGSTDTQYF; V gene: TRBV7-9; D gene: TRBD2; J gene: TRBJ2-3; clone size: -
CDR3 protein: CAWSVGLYGYTF; V gene: TRBV30; D gene: -; J gene: TRBJ1-2; clone size: few
CDR3 protein: CASGPRGAWNQPQHF; V gene: TRBV2; D gene: -; J gene: TRBJ1-5; clone size: -
CDR3 protein: CASSFSGGAQPQHF; V gene: TRBV28; D gene: -; J gene: TRBJ1-5; clone size: -
CDR3 protein: CASSLAASGLGNTIYF; V gene: TRBV5-4; D gene: -; J gene: TRBJ1-3; clone size: few
CDR3 protein: CASSSGQSSGANVLTF; V gene: TRBV5-1; D gene: -; J gene: TRBJ2-6; clone size: many
CDR3 protein: CSVEWGATYEQYF; V gene: TRBV29-1; D gene: -; J gene: TRBJ2-7; clone size: -
CDR3 protein: CASSARTGGADTQYF; V gene: TRBV5-1; D gene: -; J gene: TRBJ2-3; clone size: -
CDR3 protein: CASSVTGTYGYTF; V gene: TRBV5-1; D gene: TRBD1; J gene: TRBJ1-2; clone size: -
CDR3 protein: CASSLSPGLNSYNEQFF; V gene: TRBV5-4; D gene: -; J gene: TRBJ2-1; clone size: few
CDR3 protein: CASGETEAFF; V gene: TRBV10-2; D gene: -; J gene: TRBJ1-1; clone size: few
CDR3 protein: CASSDEGAGSPLHF; V gene: TRBV2; D gene: TRBD1; J gene: TRBJ1-6; clone size: few
CDR3 protein: CASSTDRVSDTQYF; V gene: TRBV5-1; D gene: TRBD1; J gene: TRBJ2-3; clone size: -
CDR3 protein: CASSFIAQEPQHF; V gene: TRBV27; D gene: -; J gene: TRBJ1-5; clone size: few
CDR3 protein: CASSSLGANTGELFF; V gene: TRBV5-1; D gene: -; J gene: TRBJ2-2; clone size: few
CDR3 protein: CASSSWDSNTGELFF; V gene: TRBV6-6; D gene: -; J gene: TRBJ2-2; clone size: -
CDR3 protein: CASSLTYYGYTF; V gene: TRBV12-3/TRBV12-4; D gene: -; J gene: TRBJ1-2; clone size: few
CDR3 protein: CASSQDDGGPSSYEQYF; V gene: TRBV3-2; D gene: -; J gene: TRBJ2-7; clone size: few
CDR3 protein: CASSLTRANEQFF; V gene: TRBV7-9; D gene: -; J gene: TRBJ2-1; clone size: many
CDR3 protein: CASSRFAGSTGNEQFF; V gene: TRBV14; D gene: -; J gene: TRBJ2-1; clone size: -
CDR3 protein: CASSLDYASETQYF; V gene: TRBV7-2; D gene: -; J gene: TRBJ2-5; clone size: few
CDR3 protein: CASSPSSGGTSYNEQFF; V gene: TRBV5-1; D gene: TRBD2; J gene: TRBJ2-1; clone size: -
CDR3 protein: CASSYVVPGELFF; V gene: TRBV6-5; D gene: -; J gene: TRBJ2-2; clone size: few
CDR3 protein: CASSSRELGGYTF; V gene: TRBV7-6; D gene: -; J gene: TRBJ1-2; clone size: few
CDR3 protein: CASGPDRAYNEQFF; V gene: TRBV6-5; D gene: TRBD1; J gene: TRBJ2-1; clone size: -
CDR3 protein: CSALTATDTQYF; V gene: TRBV20-1; D gene: -; J gene: TRBJ2-3; clone size: few
CDR3 protein: CASSPRSEGGYTF; V gene: TRBV7-2; D gene: -; J gene: TRBJ1-2; clone size: few
CDR3 protein: CASSLPSGEETQYF; V gene: TRBV7-6; D gene: -; J gene: TRBJ2-5; clone size: many
CDR3 protein: CASSTFGGMDYEQYF; V gene: TRBV19; D gene: TRBD2; J gene: TRBJ2-7; clone size: -
CDR3 protein: CASRDYEQYF; V gene: TRBV6-2/TRBV6-3; D gene: -; J gene: TRBJ2-7; clone size: few
CDR3 protein: CASSPGAMNTGELFF; V gene: TRBV12-3/TRBV12-4; D gene: -; J gene: TRBJ2-2; clone size: few
CDR3 protein: CAISDLDSPGELFF; V gene: TRBV10-3; D gene: -; J gene: TRBJ2-2; clone size: few
CDR3 protein: CASSLALGPSGETQYF; V gene: TRBV5-1; D gene: -; J gene: TRBJ2-5; clone size: few
CDR3 protein: CSARTLSGFTEAFF; V gene: TRBV20-1; D gene: -; J gene: TRBJ1-1; clone size: -
CDR3 protein: CASSPGLAKQFF; V gene: TRBV4-1; D gene: -; J gene: TRBJ2-1; clone size: few